This TCR beta chain appears in the sequencing data of a study of T cell responses to AZD1222 COVID-19 vaccine. Overall study findings and caveats: With dominance at 160-218 and 743-854, vaccine-associated CD4 TCRs spanned spike. Clonal diversity may have been underestimated, and the donors were mostly white British, with more females than males. The study identified only a handful of AZD1222 recipients as seropositive at baseline.

The study pooled second doses at about 4 or about 12 weeks. Comments on this clone: What it binds is unknown.

The V end was cut by 1 base, the J end by 2 bases, with 9 bases between. The germline CDR1 and CDR2 sequences are MNHEY and SMNVEV (reference sequence). This CDR3 contains 15 residues. Profiling relied on immunoSEQ multiplex PCR, and the TCRdb table lists in-frame clones only, not all of them. The sample has 100,000 or so clones; about 85% are singletons. The sample was peripheral blood, taken 28 days after the second AZD1222 dose. This TCR derives from an adult who received the AZD1222 COVID-19 vaccine. V gene TRBV27 combines with J gene TRBJ2-1, with D perhaps TRBD2 (5 bases). CDR3 sequence (DNA): TGTGCCAGCAGTTTATTAGGACTGGCCTACAATGAGCAGTTCTTC. Its translation: CASSLLGLAYNEQFF.